Listed here are 19 T cell receptor beta chains from one sample, sequenced in a study of post-analysis software for immune sequencing data. Study-wide points: When patients were compared with controls, about five TRBV segments were more frequent, TRBV5-6, TRBV5-1 and TRBV20-1 among them.

TCR beta cDNA libraries had unique molecular identifiers. Via MiXCR, TCRdb re-called the PCR reads, giving one row per CDR3 protein. Of about 500,000 distinct CDR3 sequences listed, roughly 45% are singletons. Their target antigens are unknown. Specimen: blood. The receptors here all came from a girl aged 5 to 17 with multiple sclerosis.

This rearrangement joins TRBV4-2 to TRBJ2-3; weak D call: TRBD1 (5 bases). CDR3 length: 13 residues. Per the germline V gene, CDR1 is LGHNA and CDR2 is YNFKEQ. Deletions cut 3 bases from V and 5 bases from J, with 9 bases between. The CDR3 here is CASSQSGQDTQYF. The CDR3 region has the DNA TGTGCCAGCAGCCAGTCAGGGCAAGATACGCAGTATTTT.

This sequence joins TRBV6-5 and TRBJ1-2; a weak D match, TRBD1 (5 bases). V was cut by 5 bases and J by 1 base, with 8 bases left in between. CDR3 length: 13 amino acids. The V gene's germline CDR1 is MNHEY and CDR2 SVGAGI. The CDR3 loop reads CASSNQGNYGYTF. The CDR3 DNA sequence: TGTGCCAGCAGTAACCAGGGTAACTATGGCTACACCTTC.

The chain is built from TRBV29-1 and TRBJ1-1; no clear D. This CDR3 has 11 amino acids. V lost 7 bases and J lost 3, with 9 bases in between. Germline V lookup: CDR1 SQVTM, CDR2 ANQGSEA. CDR3 DNA: TGCAGCGGCATAAGTTACACTGAAGCTTTCTTT. Translation gives CSGISYTEAFF.

The chain has TRBV6-6 and TRBJ1-5; D remains ambiguous. CDR1 is MNHNY and CDR2 is SVGAGI in the germline V gene (reference sequence). The CDR3 loop spans 16 amino acids. Trimming took off 5 bases at V and 1 base at J, with 15 bases between the two ends. CDR3 bases: TGTGCCAGCAGTCGGCTTTTGGGTGGGAGCAATCAGCCCCAGCATTTT. It specifies CASSRLLGGSNQPQHF.

The chain carries TRBV28 and TRBJ2-7, with 7 bases matching TRBD2. This CDR3 contains 12 residues. V trimming: 8 bases; J trimming: 6 bases; junction bases outside the gene matches: 7. The germline CDR1 and CDR2 sequences are MDHEN and SYDVKM. The CDR3 coding sequence is TGTGCCAGCCGAACGGGGGGAGGCGAGCAGTACTTC. It codes for CASRTGGGEQYF. The full variable domain, with the rest looked up from reference TRBV28 and TRBJ2-7, is DVKVTQSSRYLVKRTGEKVFLECVQDMDHENMFWYRQDPGLGLRLIYFSYDVKMKEKGDIPEGYSVSREKKERFSLILESASTNQTSMYLCASRTGGGEQYFGPGTRLTVT.

This chain joins TRBV28 and TRBJ2-5; the D call may be TRBD1 or TRBD2 (5 bases each). CDR1 and CDR2 (germline): MDHEN, SYDVKM. The CDR3 length is 14 residues. Trimming cost V 6 bases and J 7 bases, with 18 bases left between them. In nucleotides, the CDR3 is TGTGCCAGCAGACTAGGGGCAGGTCGGGGGACCCAGTACTTC. It yields the protein CASRLGAGRGTQYF.

The rearrangement uses TRBV29-1 and TRBJ2-7, with D hard to call. V was cut by 4 bases and J by 0 bases, with 13 bases left in between. The CDR3 consists of 14 residues. Germline CDR1 SQVTM, CDR2 ANQGSEA. CDR3 residues: CSVVPPTDSYEQYF. Written as DNA, the CDR3 is TGCAGCGTTGTGCCGCCCACAGACTCCTACGAGCAGTACTTC.

The V gene is TRBV5-1, the J gene TRBJ2-4; 9 bases line up with TRBD2. The DNA end is a closer match to TRBJ2-5, so the J assignment may be wrong. The CDR3 loop spans 17 amino acids. The germline CDR1 and CDR2 sequences are SGHRS and YFSETQ. The CDR3 reads CASSLNLPSGAQETQYF. In DNA, the CDR3 is TGCGCCAGCAGCTTGAATCTCCCTAGCGGGGCACAAGAGACCCAGTACTTC.

The rearrangement uses TRBV18 and TRBJ2-7, with 10 bases identical to TRBD2. The DNA end favors TRBJ2-5, so the J call may be wrong. Germline CDR1 KGHSH, CDR2 LQKENI. The CDR3 runs 16 residues. This chain's CDR3 is CASSPTSSGRSKTQYF. CDR3 nucleotides: TGTGCCAGCTCACCAACCTCTAGCGGGAGATCGAAGACCCAGTACTTC.

The chain is built from TRBV5-1 and TRBJ2-7; D is possibly TRBD1 (6 bases). V lost 0 bases, J lost 6 bases, and 13 bases lay in between. Germline CDR1 is SGHRS and CDR2 is YFSETQ. The CDR3 spans 14 residues. CDR3 residues: CASSLVPGVGEQYF. The DNA for the CDR3 is TGCGCCAGCAGCTTGGTTCCAGGGGTAGGCGAGCAGTACTTC.

The J gene is TRBJ2-2, the V gene TRBV7-9; 7 bases match TRBD1. V lost 6 bases to trimming and J lost 2 bases; unmatched junction nucleotides: 9. The CDR3 has 16 amino acids. CDR1 and CDR2 from the germline V gene are SEHNR and FQNEAQ (reference sequence). The CDR3 DNA reads TGTGCCAGCAGACTTCGACAGGGCGCTAACACCGGGGAGCTGTTTTTT. Translated, it gives CASRLRQGANTGELFF.

The chain carries TRBV28 and TRBJ2-2, with D possibly matching TRBD2 (6 bases). Germline V gives CDR1 MDHEN, CDR2 SYDVKM. CDR3 length: 17 residues. With 3 bases removed from V and 2 bases from J, the gap between germline ends came to 16 bases. The CDR3 sequence: CASSLIWAGTNTGELFF. Here the CDR3 DNA reads TGTGCCAGCAGTTTGATCTGGGCAGGGACTAACACCGGGGAGCTGTTTTTT.

This clonotype has more than one count but fewer than ten. The chain links TRBV7-9 to TRBJ2-3; TRBD2 is a possible D gene (5 bases). Germline lookup yields CDR1 SEHNR and CDR2 FQNEAQ (reference sequence). The ends were cut back, 8 bases at V and 7 bases at J, with 13 bases in the middle. The CDR3 contains 12 residues. CDR3 in DNA: TGTGCCAGCGGAGGCTCCTCCCATACGCAGTATTTT. Translating it yields CASGGSSHTQYF. Together with reference TRBV7-9 and TRBJ2-3, the CDR3 gives the full variable domain: DTGVSQNPRHKITKRGQNVTFRCDPISEHNRLYWYRQTLGQGPEFLTYFQNEAQLEKSRLLSDRFSAERPKGSFSTLEIQRTEQGDSAMYLCASGGSSHTQYFGPGTRLTVL.

The chain combines TRBV20-1 with TRBJ2-5; D remains unclear. The last part of the DNA fits TRBJ2-7 better; the J call may be wrong. The length of the CDR3 is 13 residues. Germline CDR1 reads DFQATT; CDR2 reads SNEGSKA (reference sequence). As DNA, the CDR3 is TGCAGTGCTAGATATGGGATGGGCTACGAGCAGTACTTC. As protein: CSARYGMGYEQYF.

A few counts support this clonotype. The chain is built from TRBV29-1 and TRBJ2-1; D is unclear. CDR1 is SQVTM, CDR2 ANQGSEA, per germline. This CDR3 has 13 residues. Trimming left V 4 bases short and J 9 bases short, with 16 bases between. The DNA of the CDR3 is TGCAGCGTTGGAGGACGGGCCCGGGCTGAGCAGTTCTTC. Protein sequence: CSVGGRARAEQFF.

The chain is built from TRBV7-9 and TRBJ2-4; D possibly corresponds to TRBD2 (5 bases). V lost 2 bases, J lost 6 bases, and 14 bases lay in between. Per germline, CDR1 SEHNR and CDR2 FQNEAQ (reference sequence). CDR3 length equals 15 residues. The CDR3 nucleotides are TGTGCCAGCAGCTTATGGACGGAGGAGCTAAACATTCAGTACTTC. As protein: CASSLWTEELNIQYF. The full variable domain, completed using reference TRBV7-9 and TRBJ2-4, is DTGVSQNPRHKITKRGQNVTFRCDPISEHNRLYWYRQTLGQGPEFLTYFQNEAQLEKSRLLSDRFSAERPKGSFSTLEIQRTEQGDSAMYLCASSLWTEELNIQYFGAGTRLSVL.

This chain links TRBV7-8 with TRBJ2-7, with D possibly being TRBD1 (6 bases). V was clipped by 2 bases and J by 0 bases, with 17 bases between them. The CDR3 has 17 amino acids. Germline-derived CDR1 and CDR2 are SGHVS and FQNEAQ. CDR3 sequence: CASSLSGTLVPSYEQYF. The CDR3 coding sequence is TGTGCCAGCAGCTTATCGGGGACACTGGTCCCCTCCTACGAGCAGTACTTC. Looking up the rest from reference TRBV7-8 and TRBJ2-7 gives the full variable domain: GAGVSQSPRYKVAKRGQDVALRCDPISGHVSLFWYQQALGQGPEFLTYFQNEAQLDKSGLPSDRFFAERPEGSVSTLKIQRTQQEDSAVYLCASSLSGTLVPSYEQYFGPGTRLTVT.

This clonotype was counted between two and nine times. This chain uses TRBV28 with TRBJ1-5; 8 bases are a match to TRBD1. The ends lost 3 bases at V and 5 bases at J; junction bases unmatched: 3. CDR1 is MDHEN, CDR2 SYDVKM, per germline. This CDR3 comprises 14 residues. In DNA, the CDR3 is TGTGCCAGCAGTTTCCTGGACAGGGATCAGCCCCAGCATTTT. This encodes CASSFLDRDQPQHF. The whole variable domain, remainder taken from reference TRBV28 and TRBJ1-5, is DVKVTQSSRYLVKRTGEKVFLECVQDMDHENMFWYRQDPGLGLRLIYFSYDVKMKEKGDIPEGYSVSREKKERFSLILESASTNQTSMYLCASSFLDRDQPQHFGDGTRLSIL.

The rearrangement links TRBV6-1 to TRBJ2-7, with 11 bases fitting TRBD2. CDR3 length: 19 amino acids. CDR1 MNHNS and CDR2 SASEGT come from the germline V gene. The trim removed 6 bases at V and 0 bases at J, leaving 16 bases unmatched. CDR3 sequence reads: CASSPGLAGRGGASYEQYF. For the CDR3, the DNA is TGTGCCAGCAGCCCCGGACTAGCGGGCCGAGGCGGGGCCTCCTACGAGCAGTACTTC.